This TCR beta chain was recorded in a study of T cell responses to AZD1222 COVID-19 vaccine (dated by TCRdb to 2020 to 2023). Study-level background: A total of 230 to 250 trial participants underwent TCR sequencing, of whom about 210 received two doses of AZD1222 and about 26 received two doses of the MenACWY control vaccine. Trial participants were enrolled into age subgroups of 18-55, 56-69 and 70-plus years, which contained about 150, 28 and 57 TCR-sequenced participants, respectively.

Broad study findings and their caveats: Participants were mostly white British, with more females than males. The authors suggested clonal diversity may have been underestimated. Reportedly, almost half of the unique spike-specific TCRs recognized epitopes lying outside the regions that are mutated in the B.1.351 and B.1.1.7 variants. Because no day 14 peak-response samples were available, repertoires were characterized only after the peak T cell response. The 56-69-year group was small, and its depth increase did not reach significance, likely because of low power. Only six AZD1222 recipients were SARS-CoV-2 seropositive at baseline, limiting conclusions about previously exposed vaccinees. After two AZD1222 doses, spike-specific TCR breadth and depth were significantly higher than at day 0 and than in MenACWY recipients. Vaccine-associated CD4 TCRs spanned the whole spike protein, with dominant responses in regions 160-218 and 743-854.

The CDR3 contains 14 residues, cysteine and phenylalanine counted. Kept here is only the CDR3 DNA, which spans 42 bases and is read in frame from base 1. From the germline V gene, CDR1 is SGHTS and CDR2 is YDEGEE. V loses 0 bases, J loses 2 bases, and the germline ends lie 7 bases apart. Turning to this clone: Its antigen remains undetermined. No base-level quality is on record; no much larger clone is a single base apart.

The CDR3 regions of human TCRbeta chains were analyzed by immunosequencing. In the paper's pipeline: TCRs in the repertoires were compared against a reference library of SARS-CoV-2-specific TCRs that had been generated with the MIRA antigen-specificity platform. Breadth was defined as the fraction of unique TCRs that were SARS-CoV-2-associated, and depth was defined as the fraction of total T cells that were SARS-CoV-2-associated. Each spike-specific TCR was assigned to its reactive spike region and to a CD4 or CD8 class using the MIRA data. Log10-transformed breadth and depth values were compared by one-way ANOVA with Sidak's multiple comparisons tests. TCRdb mirrors the immuneACCESS table, restricted to in-frame sequences. Some clones are absent from its copies; in checked studies, under half trace to an unresolved V gene, and the reason for the others is unknown. That table is the source of V, J and clone size, and D and trimming were worked out from the DNA. The table for this sample lists more than 150,000 clones; 85% to 95% of them were counted only once. Jointly, the top ten make up around 1.9% of the sample.

This sample's time point label indicates: about 28 days (+/-7) after the second vaccine dose. Because spike-specific TCR depth and breadth did not differ between the two schedules, AZD1222 recipients who got a second dose at roughly 4 weeks were pooled with those who got a second dose at roughly 12 weeks. Vaccinee samples were obtained from the UK trials COV001 and COV002, which included a single-blind randomized controlled phase 2/3 trial of AZD1222 (ChAdOx1 nCoV-19) in healthy adults. For TCRbeta chain sequencing, PBMC samples were collected from trial participants at day 0 and at day 28 after the second dose.

This sequence originates from an adult who received the AZD1222 COVID-19 vaccine. The chain couples TRBV5-8 to TRBJ2-3, with the D gene not clear enough to name. The sequencing here drew on peripheral blood, taken 28 days after the second AZD1222 dose. The bases read TGTGCCAGCAGCTTGGACCGGGCCACAGATACGCAGTATTTT. Its protein reads: CASSLDRATDTQYF.